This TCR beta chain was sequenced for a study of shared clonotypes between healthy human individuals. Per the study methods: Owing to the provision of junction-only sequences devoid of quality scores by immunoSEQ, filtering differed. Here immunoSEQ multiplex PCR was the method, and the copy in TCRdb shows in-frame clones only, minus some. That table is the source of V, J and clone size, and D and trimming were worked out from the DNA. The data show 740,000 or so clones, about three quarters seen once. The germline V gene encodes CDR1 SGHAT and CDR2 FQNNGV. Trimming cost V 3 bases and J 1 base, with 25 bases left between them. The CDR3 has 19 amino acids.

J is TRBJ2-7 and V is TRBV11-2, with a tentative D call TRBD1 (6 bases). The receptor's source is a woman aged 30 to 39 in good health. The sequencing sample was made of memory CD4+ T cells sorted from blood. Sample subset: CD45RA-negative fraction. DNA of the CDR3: TGTGCCAGCAGCTTCCTAGCCGGCGGTAGGGCACAGGGATCCTACGAGCAGTACTTC. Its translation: CASSFLAGGRAQGSYEQYF. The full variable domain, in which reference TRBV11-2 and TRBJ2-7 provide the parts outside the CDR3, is EAGVAQSPRYKIIEKRQSVAFWCNPISGHATLYWYQQILGQGPKLLIQFQNNGVVDDSQLPKDRFSAERLKGVDSTLKIQPAKLEDSAVYLCASSFLAGGRAQGSYEQYFGPGTRLTVT.